This T cell receptor (beta chain) derives from a study of control samples from healthy donors and cancer patients. CDR3 length: 11 amino acids. Trimming removed 5 bases from V and 10 bases from J, with 9 bases in between. From germline, CDR1 is MNHEY and CDR2 SMNVEV (reference sequence). Repertoires were generated with immunoSEQ multiplex PCR, while TCRdb's copy carries only in-frame clones and drops some. Seen here are under 150,000 clones, nearly 90% observed once, and the top ten hold around 6.9%. The chain carries TRBV27 and TRBJ2-1; D could derive from TRBD1 or TRBD2 (5 bases each). The TCR was taken from a man over 45 with head and neck cancer. The sequenced sample was PBMCs. The DNA of the CDR3 is TGTGCCAGCAGTGAGGGACCGGAGCAGTTCTTC. This codes for CASSEGPEQFF.